The next 9 T cell receptor beta chains were all read from a single sample in a study of blood T cell repertoires in COVID-19. Libraries were prepared by immunoSEQ multiplex PCR; TCRdb keeps only in-frame clonotypes and omits some of them. The sample includes under 250,000 clones, 92% of them seen just once. The sequenced material came from peripheral blood. The receptors were gathered from a man in his fifties or sixties with COVID-19, enrolled during active disease.

This clone appeared once. This CDR3 reads CASSQGQGDQPQHF. The CDR3 bases are TGTGCCAGCAGCCAGGGACAGGGAGATCAGCCCCAGCATTTT. This chain joins TRBV7-9 and TRBJ1-5, with 9 bases identical to TRBD1. The CDR3 has 14 amino acids. Germline loops: CDR1 SEHNR, CDR2 FQNEAQ (reference sequence). The ends lost 5 bases at V and 5 bases at J; junction bases unmatched: 4.

The CDR3 DNA sequence: TGTGCCAGCAGTTTAGGCAGGGGGTATGGCTACACCTTC. Its protein is CASSLGRGYGYTF. V and J are TRBV27 and TRBJ1-2, with 7 bases aligning to TRBD1. The CDR3 is 13 residues long. The germline CDR1 and CDR2 sequences are MNHEY and SMNVEV (reference sequence). Trimming took 2 bases from V and 5 from J; bases not matched to a gene: 2.

The chain couples TRBV5-1 to TRBJ1-1, with 7 bases matching TRBD1. Germline loops: CDR1 SGHRS, CDR2 YFSETQ. The trim removed 4 bases at V and 4 bases at J, leaving 7 bases unmatched. This CDR3 is built from 14 residues. CDR3 region: CASSAGQSPTEAFF. DNA for the CDR3: TGCGCCAGCAGCGCGGGACAGTCCCCCACTGAAGCTTTCTTT. Variable domain in full (rest from reference TRBV5-1 and TRBJ1-1): KAGVTQTPRYLIKTRGQQVTLSCSPISGHRSVSWYQQTPGQGLQFLFEYFSETQRNKGNFPGRFSGRQFSNSRSEMNVSTLELGDSALYLCASSAGQSPTEAFFGQGTRLTVV.

The chain couples TRBV9 to TRBJ2-1; 8 nucleotides match TRBD2. CDR1 is SGDLS, CDR2 YYNGEE, per germline. This CDR3 is built from 16 residues. V was pared by 5 bases and J by 9 bases, with 16 bases of the junction left unmatched. CDR3 protein: CASRPIDAGGVGEQFF. The CDR3 coding sequence is TGTGCCAGCAGGCCGATCGATGCGGGGGGAGTAGGTGAGCAGTTCTTC.

The rearrangement links TRBV4-1 to TRBJ2-1; 9 positions match TRBD2. With V trimmed by 3 bases and J by 8 bases, 11 bases remained unmatched. From germline, CDR1 is MGHRA and CDR2 YSYEKL. The CDR3 length is 16 residues. The CDR3 loop is CASSQLAGERFYEQFF. The CDR3 DNA reads as TGCGCCAGCAGCCAGTTAGCGGGAGAGCGTTTCTATGAGCAGTTCTTC.

This clone was detected once. The chain employs TRBV7-9 and TRBJ1-2, with D maybe TRBD1 (5 bases). V shed 2 bases and J shed 4 bases, with 14 bases lying between them. The CDR3 has 15 residues. Germline V gene sequence: CDR1 SEHNR, CDR2 FQNEAQ (reference sequence). The CDR3, as DNA: TGTGCCAGCAGCTTACGGTCGGCAGGGTCCTATGGCTACACCTTC. Translated, it gives CASSLRSAGSYGYTF.

CDR3: CASRWGGRTGELFF. The CDR3 DNA reads TGTGCCAGTAGATGGGGGGGTCGGACCGGGGAGCTGTTTTTT. The chain has TRBV19 and TRBJ2-2; TRBD2 agrees at 7 bases. The CDR3 spans 14 residues. The V segment lost 6 bases and the J segment 5 bases; nucleotides outside the gene matches: 6. Per germline, CDR1 LNHDA and CDR2 SQIVND (reference sequence).

The chain employs TRBV24-1 and TRBJ1-2; the D gene is possibly TRBD1 (6 bases). This CDR3 region has 19 residues. The ends were cut back, 0 bases at V and 6 bases at J, with 25 bases in the middle. The germline V gene has CDR1 KGHDR and CDR2 SFDVKD. CDR3 loop: CATSDLAKGGQGIGNGYTF. The DNA for the CDR3 is TGTGCCACCAGTGATTTGGCGAAAGGTGGTCAGGGGATCGGGAATGGCTACACCTTC.

The chain carries TRBV6-4 and TRBJ2-1; 8 nucleotides line up with TRBD2. This CDR3 region has 15 residues. The germline V gene has CDR1 MRHNA and CDR2 SNTAGT. J gave up 7 bases and V 3 bases, and 8 bases lay outside the gene matches. CDR3 coding DNA: TGTGCCAGCAGTGAGTGGGCTAGCGGGCCTAATGAGCAGTTCTTC. Translating it yields CASSEWASGPNEQFF.